This T cell receptor beta chain was identified in a study of identical twins (dated by TCRdb to 2016 to 2017). Study-level background: The study deep-sequenced TCR alpha and beta repertoires from monozygotic twins, unrelated adults of various ages and cord blood to test whether fetal clonotypes persist. To rule out contamination, the twin experiments were replicated at different times with different library preparation protocols. General findings and caveats noted by the study authors: Abundant cord blood beta clonotypes carried fewer insertions; young adult naive repertoires showed a weaker similar trend, while memory repertoires showed none. Because the same donors could not be followed over many years, the conclusions depended on cross-sectional statistical analysis. In monozygotic twins, out-of-frame TCR alpha sharing was systematically underestimated by recombination models, although the models agreed with sharing between unrelated individuals. Zero-insertion analyses could be partly confounded by invariant T cells such as MAIT and iNKT, though diverse VJ usage argued against such confounding for most clonotypes. A weaker excess of twin sharing was found in beta out-of-frame sequences because the signal-to-noise ratio was lowered by fewer shared sequences. Out-of-frame TCR alpha sequences shared between twins showed an excess of low generation-probability sequences compared with coincidental sharing between unrelated individuals.

CDR1 and CDR2 are drawn from the germline V gene: MGHDK, SYGVNS. Trimming takes 5 bases from V and 5 bases from J, and the germline ends sit 18 bases apart. Including cysteine and phenylalanine, the CDR3 has 15 amino acids. Solely the CDR3 DNA is kept, with 45 bases framed from the first base. Every donor was a healthy Caucasian. The twin cohort comprised three pairs of female monozygotic twins, all aged roughly 18 to 29 years. CD4+ and CD8+ T cell populations were isolated with positive isolation kits from Invitrogen. Library creation used 5' RACE. Sequencer: Illumina HiSeq 2000. A universal primer binding site was introduced by template switching, and a unique molecular identifier was present in the final cDNA, enabling accurate counting of TCR cDNA molecules. Specific primers in the conserved constant-segment region were used to synthesize first-strand cDNA for TCR alpha and beta chains. To control for contamination, every cDNA library carried two barcodes: a SMART-Mk sample barcode plus Illumina barcodes. Two successive PCR steps introduced TruSeq adapter sequences along with Illumina sample barcodes. TCR alpha and beta cDNA libraries were sequenced on the Illumina HiSeq platform with custom primers. In the authors' own workflow: MiGEC processed the raw reads to extract unique molecular identifiers, while MiXCR was used to determine the CDR3 positions. For each individual, recombination models were inferred using an EM algorithm with the repgenHMM and IGoR tools. Shared clonotype analysis was performed with the tcR package in R, normalizing sharing by the product of cloneset sizes. To study raw recombination free of thymic and clonal selection effects, out-of-frame nonproductive sequences were analyzed. The public reads were reanalyzed by TCRdb: fastp trimming at Q25, MiXCR alignment, in-frame beta chains only. Each record represents a unique CDR3 protein, reported with the most common genes and DNA among its rows. These V and J calls originate from TCRdb's pipeline instead of the authors' own analysis. Present in this sample are 450,000 to 650,000 distinct CDR3 sequences, about 15% of which were seen just once. The ten largest clones take up 0.35% to 0.45% of the sample.

For this clonotype: Its recognized antigen is unknown. Per-base qualities were not stored, and no clone one base away is much larger.

Separately, the same data were catalogued under a study of yellow fever vaccine responses in identical twins. According to the second study: The authors reported that the T cell response to vaccination in identical twins appeared partly convergent and partly personalized. Focusing on identical twins, the study followed the T cell clones that responded to the vaccine, and did so with precision.

The sequence was collected from a woman aged 18-30 years in good health. This receptor chain uses TRBV25-1 and TRBJ2-5; TRBD2 is perhaps the D gene, given 6 matching bases. The source material was CD4+ T cells sorted from blood. The CDR3 sequence is CASSPPRGLGETQYF. In nucleotides, the sequence is TGTGCCAGCAGTCCCCCCCGGGGACTTGGTGAGACCCAGTACTTC. With the portions outside the CDR3 filled from the reference TRBV25-1 and TRBJ2-5 genes, the complete variable region becomes EADIYQTPRYLVIGTGKKITLECSQTMGHDKMYWYQQDPGMELHLIHYSYGVNSTEKGDLSSESTVSRIRTEHFPLTLESARPSHTSQYLCASSPPRGLGETQYFGPGTRLLVL.